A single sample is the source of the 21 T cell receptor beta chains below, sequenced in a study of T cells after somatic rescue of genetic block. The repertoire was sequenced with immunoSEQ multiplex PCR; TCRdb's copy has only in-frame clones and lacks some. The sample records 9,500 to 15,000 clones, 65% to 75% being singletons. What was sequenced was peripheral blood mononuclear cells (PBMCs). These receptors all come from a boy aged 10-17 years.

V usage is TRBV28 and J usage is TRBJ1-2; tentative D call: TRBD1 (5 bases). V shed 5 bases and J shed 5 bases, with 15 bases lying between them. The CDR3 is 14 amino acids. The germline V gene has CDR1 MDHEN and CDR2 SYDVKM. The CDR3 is CASSLVGEIYGYTF. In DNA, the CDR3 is TGTGCCAGCAGTCTAGTAGGGGAGATTTATGGCTACACCTTC.

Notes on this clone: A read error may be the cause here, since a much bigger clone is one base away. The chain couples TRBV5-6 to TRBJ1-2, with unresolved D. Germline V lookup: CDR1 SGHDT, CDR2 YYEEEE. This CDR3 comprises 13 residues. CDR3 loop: CASSLYPVYDYTF. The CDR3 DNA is TGTGCCAGCAGCTTGTATCCGGTATATGACTACACCTTC. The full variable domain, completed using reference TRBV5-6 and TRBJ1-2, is DAGVTQSPTHLIKTRGQQVTLRCSPKSGHDTVSWYQQALGQGPQFIFQYYEEEERQRGNFPDRFSGHQFPNYSSELNVNALLLGDSALYLCASSLYPVYDYTFGSGTRLTVV.

As DNA, the CDR3 is TGTGCCAGCAGCTTAGGCCCCGGGACTAGCGACAATGAGCAGTTCTTC. Its translation is CASSLGPGTSDNEQFF. The rearrangement uses TRBV11-3 and TRBJ2-1, with TRBD2 matching 10 bases. The CDR3 totals 16 residues. From germline, CDR1 is SGHNT and CDR2 YENEEA. The J segment lost 5 bases and the V segment lost 1 base, leaving 5 bases of the junction unmatched. Combining the CDR3 with reference TRBV11-3 and TRBJ2-1 gives the whole variable domain EAGVVQSPRYKIIEKKQPVAFWCNPISGHNTLYWYLQNLGQGPELLIRYENEEAVDDSQLPKDRFSAERLKGVDSTLKIQPAELGDSAVYLCASSLGPGTSDNEQFFGPGTRLTVL.

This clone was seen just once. The CDR3 spells CASSQDLPPTPQETQYF. CDR3 DNA: TGTGCCAGCAGCCAAGATTTGCCTCCTACTCCACAAGAGACCCAGTACTTC. This chain joins TRBV4-2 and TRBJ2-5; unclear D gene. V gave up 0 bases and J gave up 2 bases, with 16 bases separating them. There are 17 residues in the CDR3. CDR1 is LGHNA, CDR2 YNFKEQ, per germline.

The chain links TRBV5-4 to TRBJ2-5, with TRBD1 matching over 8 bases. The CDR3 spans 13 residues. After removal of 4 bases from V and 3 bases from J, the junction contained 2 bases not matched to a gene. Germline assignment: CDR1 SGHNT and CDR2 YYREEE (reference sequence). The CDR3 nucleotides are TGTGCCAGCAGCAAGGACAGGGAAGAGACCCAGTACTTC. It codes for CASSKDREETQYF.

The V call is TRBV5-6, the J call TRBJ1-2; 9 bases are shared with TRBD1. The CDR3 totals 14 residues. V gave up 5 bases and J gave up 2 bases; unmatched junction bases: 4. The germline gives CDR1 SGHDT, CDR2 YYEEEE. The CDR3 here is CASRGQGQNYGYTF. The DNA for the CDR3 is TGTGCCAGCAGGGGACAGGGACAGAACTATGGCTACACCTTC.

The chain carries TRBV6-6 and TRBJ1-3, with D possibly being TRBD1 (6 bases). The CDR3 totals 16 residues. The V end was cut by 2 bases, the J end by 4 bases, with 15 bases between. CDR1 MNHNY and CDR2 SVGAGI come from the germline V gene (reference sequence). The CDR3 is CASSYRQELTGNTIYF. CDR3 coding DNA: TGTGCCAGCAGTTACAGACAGGAACTAACAGGAAACACCATATATTTT.

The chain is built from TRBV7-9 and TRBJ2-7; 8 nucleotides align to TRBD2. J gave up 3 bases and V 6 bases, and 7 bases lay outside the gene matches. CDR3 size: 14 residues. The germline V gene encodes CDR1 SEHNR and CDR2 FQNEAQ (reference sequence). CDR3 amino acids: CASRPTGRDYEQYF. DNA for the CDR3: TGTGCCAGCAGACCTACCGGGAGGGACTACGAGCAGTACTTC.

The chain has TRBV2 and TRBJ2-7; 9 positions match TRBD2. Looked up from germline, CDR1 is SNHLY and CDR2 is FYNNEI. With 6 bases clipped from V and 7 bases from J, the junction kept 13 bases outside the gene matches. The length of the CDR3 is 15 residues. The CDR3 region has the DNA TGTGCCAGCAGCTCCTTCGCGGGGGGGCCTGAGGAGCAGTACTTC. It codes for CASSSFAGGPEEQYF.

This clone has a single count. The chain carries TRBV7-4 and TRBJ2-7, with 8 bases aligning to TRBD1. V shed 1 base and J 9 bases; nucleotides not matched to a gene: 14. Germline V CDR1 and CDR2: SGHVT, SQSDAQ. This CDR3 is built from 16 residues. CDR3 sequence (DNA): TGTGCCAGCAGCTTAGGGTCTAGACAGGGGAAACAAGGGCAGTACTTC. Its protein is CASSLGSRQGKQGQYF. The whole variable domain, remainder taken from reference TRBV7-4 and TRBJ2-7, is GAGVSQSPRYKVAKRGRDVALRCDSISGHVTLYWYRQTLGQGSEVLTYSQSDAQRDKSGRPSGRFSAERPERSVSTLKIQRTEQGDSAVYLCASSLGSRQGKQGQYFGPGTRLTVT.

CDR3 loop: CASSLYSGQAWETQYF. The CDR3 nucleotides are TGTGCCAGCAGTTTATATTCGGGACAGGCCTGGGAGACCCAGTACTTC. The chain carries TRBV27 and TRBJ2-5; 8 bases are shared with TRBD1. The CDR3 is made up of 16 amino acids. Germline loops: CDR1 MNHEY, CDR2 SMNVEV (reference sequence). J lost 5 bases, V lost 1 base, and 9 bases had no gene match.

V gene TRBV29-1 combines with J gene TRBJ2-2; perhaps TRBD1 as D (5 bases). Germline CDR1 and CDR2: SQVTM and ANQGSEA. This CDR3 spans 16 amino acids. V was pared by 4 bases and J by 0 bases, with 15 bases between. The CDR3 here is CSVGTGFFTNTGELFF. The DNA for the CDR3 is TGCAGCGTTGGTACAGGTTTCTTCACGAACACCGGGGAGCTGTTTTTT.

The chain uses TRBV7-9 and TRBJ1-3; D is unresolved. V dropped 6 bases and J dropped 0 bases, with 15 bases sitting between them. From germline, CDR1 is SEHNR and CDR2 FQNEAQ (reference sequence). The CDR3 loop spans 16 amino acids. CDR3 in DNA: TGTGCCAGCAGTCTTGGTGGGGTGAGCTCTGGAAACACCATATATTTT. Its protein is CASSLGGVSSGNTIYF.

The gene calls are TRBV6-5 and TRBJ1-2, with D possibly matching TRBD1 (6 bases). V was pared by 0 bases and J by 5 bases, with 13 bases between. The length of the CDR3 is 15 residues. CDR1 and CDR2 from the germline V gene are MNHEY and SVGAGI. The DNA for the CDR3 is TGTGCCAGCAGTTACTCGGTGGGGGCAGTATATGGCTACACCTTC. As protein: CASSYSVGAVYGYTF.

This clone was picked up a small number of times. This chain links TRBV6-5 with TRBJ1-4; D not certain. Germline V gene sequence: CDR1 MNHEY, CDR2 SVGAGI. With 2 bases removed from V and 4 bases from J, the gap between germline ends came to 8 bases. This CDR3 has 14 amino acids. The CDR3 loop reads CASSYGPRNEKLFF. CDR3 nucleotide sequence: TGTGCCAGCAGTTACGGGCCGCGTAATGAAAAACTGTTTTTT.

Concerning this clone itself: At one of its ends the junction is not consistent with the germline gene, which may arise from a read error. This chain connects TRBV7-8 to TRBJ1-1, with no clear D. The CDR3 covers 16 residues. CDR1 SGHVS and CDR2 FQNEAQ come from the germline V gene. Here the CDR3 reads CASGLLVKFLNTEAFF. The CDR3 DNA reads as TGTGCCAGCGGCTTATTGGTTAAGTTTTTGAACACTGAAGCTTTCTTT.

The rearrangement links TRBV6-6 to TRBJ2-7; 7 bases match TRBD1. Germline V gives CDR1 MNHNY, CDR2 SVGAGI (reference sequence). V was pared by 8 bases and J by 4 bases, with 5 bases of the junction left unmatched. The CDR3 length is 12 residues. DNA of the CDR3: TGTGCCAGCCGGGACAGCTTATACGAGCAGTACTTC. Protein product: CASRDSLYEQYF.

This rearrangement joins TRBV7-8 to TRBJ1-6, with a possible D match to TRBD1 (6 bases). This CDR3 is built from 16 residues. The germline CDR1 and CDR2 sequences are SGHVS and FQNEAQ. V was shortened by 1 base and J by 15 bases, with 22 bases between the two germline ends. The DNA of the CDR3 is TGTGCCAGCAGCTTAGAAGCGACAGGCCCTCAAATTCACCTCCACTTT. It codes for CASSLEATGPQIHLHF.

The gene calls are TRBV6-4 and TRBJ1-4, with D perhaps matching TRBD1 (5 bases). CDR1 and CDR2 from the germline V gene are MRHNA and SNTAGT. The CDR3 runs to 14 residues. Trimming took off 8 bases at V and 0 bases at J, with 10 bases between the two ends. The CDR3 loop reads CASSGRATNEKLFF. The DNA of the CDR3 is TGTGCCAGCTCAGGGAGAGCAACTAATGAAAAACTGTTTTTT.

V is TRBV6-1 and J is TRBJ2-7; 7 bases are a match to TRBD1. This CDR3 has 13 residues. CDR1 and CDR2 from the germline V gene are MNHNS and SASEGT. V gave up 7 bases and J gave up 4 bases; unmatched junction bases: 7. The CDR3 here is CASNRQGGYEQYF. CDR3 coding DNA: TGTGCCAGCAACCGACAGGGTGGGTACGAGCAGTACTTC.

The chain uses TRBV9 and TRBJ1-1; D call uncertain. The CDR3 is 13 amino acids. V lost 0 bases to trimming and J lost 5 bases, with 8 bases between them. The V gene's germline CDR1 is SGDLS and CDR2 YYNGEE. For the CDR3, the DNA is TGTGCCAGCAGCGTAGGTGTAAAAACTGAAGCTTTCTTT. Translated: CASSVGVKTEAFF.